These 10 T cell receptor beta chains were all obtained from the same sample, sequenced in a study of T cells expressing NK-cell markers. Reanalyzing the 5' RACE reads, TCRdb keeps one entry per CDR3 protein, without DNA. The table lists about 160,000 distinct CDR3 sequences. Sequenced material: blood T cells: a sorted CD56 or NKG2C T cell subset, CD4+ or CD8+ T cells, or bulk PBMC T cells (not recorded which). All receptors derive from a man aged 18-75 years in good health.

The chain employs TRBV28 and TRBJ2-1. The CDR3 spans 11 residues. Germline-derived CDR1 and CDR2 are MDHEN and SYDVKM. The CDR3 reads CASSRILEQFF.

The chain joins TRBV20-1 to TRBJ2-7. Germline V gene lookup returns CDR1 DFQATT and CDR2 SNEGSKA (reference sequence). CDR3 length equals 12 residues. The CDR3 sequence: CSARFISYEQYF.

The chain recombines TRBV12-3 or TRBV12-4 with TRBJ2-7; TCRdb reports TRBD2, a call that lacks DNA to check it against. The CDR3 runs 17 residues. The CDR3 reads CASTHTLSGGLRDEQYF.

V usage is TRBV7-8 and J usage is TRBJ1-1; TCRdb reports TRBD1, a call that lacks DNA to check it against. Germline lookup yields CDR1 SGHVS and CDR2 FQNEAQ. The CDR3 consists of 14 residues. This chain's CDR3 is CASSFGTEGTEAFF.

The chain carries TRBV7-6 and TRBJ2-1; absent DNA, TCRdb's TRBD2 call cannot be checked. This CDR3 has 16 amino acids. The germline CDR1 and CDR2 sequences are SGHVS and FNYEAQ. The CDR3: CASSLTSGGALHEQFF.

The J gene is TRBJ1-1, the V gene TRBV7-9; TCRdb calls TRBD1, which cannot be checked without DNA. Per the germline V gene, CDR1 is SEHNR and CDR2 is FQNEAQ (reference sequence). The CDR3 loop spans 16 amino acids. The CDR3 sequence is CASSEVQGLANTEAFF. Using reference TRBV7-9 and TRBJ1-1 for the parts outside the CDR3, the full variable domain is DTGVSQNPRHKITKRGQNVTFRCDPISEHNRLYWYRQTLGQGPEFLTYFQNEAQLEKSRLLSDRFSAERPKGSFSTLEIQRTEQGDSAMYLCASSEVQGLANTEAFFGQGTRLTVV.

The chain combines TRBV6-4 with TRBJ2-3; absent DNA, TCRdb's TRBD2 call cannot be checked. Germline loops: CDR1 MRHNA, CDR2 SNTAGT. The CDR3 loop spans 15 amino acids. The CDR3 region is CASSASGGATDTQYF.

J is TRBJ2-1 and V is TRBV5-6. CDR1 is SGHDT, CDR2 YYEEEE, per germline. CDR3 length: 15 residues. CDR3 region: CASSRGYSSYNEQFF.

The chain carries TRBV4-1 and TRBJ2-1; TCRdb's D call of TRBD2 is untestable without DNA. This CDR3 has 18 amino acids. Germline V lookup: CDR1 MGHRA, CDR2 YSYEKL. This chain's CDR3 is CASSQGGRGGGSYNEQFF.

This sequence joins TRBV9 and TRBJ2-7; as DNA is missing, the TRBD1 call by TCRdb cannot be tested. This CDR3 has 16 residues. Germline loops: CDR1 SGDLS, CDR2 YYNGEE. The CDR3 is CASSGGRTGKCYEQYF. The full variable domain, with the rest looked up from reference TRBV9 and TRBJ2-7, is DSGVTQTPKHLITATGQRVTLRCSPRSGDLSVYWYQQSLDQGLQFLIQYYNGEERAKGNILERFSAQQFPDLHSELNLSSLELGDSALYFCASSGGRTGKCYEQYFGPGTRLTVT.